This T cell receptor (beta chain) was sequenced during a study of T cell changes during pregnancy in multiple sclerosis. Profiling relied on immunoSEQ multiplex PCR, and the TCRdb table lists in-frame clones only, not all of them. The sample lists tens of thousands of clones; over 80% were seen once. The V end was cut by 0 bases, the J end by 5 bases, with 11 bases between. The CDR3 consists of 15 residues. The germline CDR1 and CDR2 sequences are LGHNA and YSLEER. The TCR sequence derives from a female donor with multiple sclerosis, enrolled in a pregnancy study. The rearrangement joins TRBV4-3 to TRBJ2-1; unclear D gene. Sequenced here: peripheral blood, sampled after pregnancy. The CDR3 DNA follows: TGCGCCAGCAGCCAAGATGCGGCAGTTGACAATGAGCAGTTCTTC. This sequence encodes CASSQDAAVDNEQFF.